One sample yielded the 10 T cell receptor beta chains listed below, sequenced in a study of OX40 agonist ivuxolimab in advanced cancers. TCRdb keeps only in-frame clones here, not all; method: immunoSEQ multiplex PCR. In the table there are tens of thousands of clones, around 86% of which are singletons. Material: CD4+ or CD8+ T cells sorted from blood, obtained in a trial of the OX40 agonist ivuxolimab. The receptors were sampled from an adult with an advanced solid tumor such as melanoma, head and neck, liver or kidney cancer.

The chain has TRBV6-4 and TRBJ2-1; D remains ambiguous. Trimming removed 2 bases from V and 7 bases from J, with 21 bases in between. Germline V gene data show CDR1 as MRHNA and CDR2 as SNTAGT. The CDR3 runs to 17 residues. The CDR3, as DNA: TGTGCCAGCAGTGACCAAGGTTTAGCAGAAACCTTTAATGAGCAGTTCTTC. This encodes CASSDQGLAETFNEQFF.

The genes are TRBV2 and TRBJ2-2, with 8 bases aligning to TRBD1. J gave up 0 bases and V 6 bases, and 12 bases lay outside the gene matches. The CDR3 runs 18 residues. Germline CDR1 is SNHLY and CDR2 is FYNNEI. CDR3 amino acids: CASSYLGAGGANTGELFF. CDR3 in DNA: TGTGCCAGCAGCTATTTAGGGGCAGGGGGCGCGAACACCGGGGAGCTGTTTTTT.

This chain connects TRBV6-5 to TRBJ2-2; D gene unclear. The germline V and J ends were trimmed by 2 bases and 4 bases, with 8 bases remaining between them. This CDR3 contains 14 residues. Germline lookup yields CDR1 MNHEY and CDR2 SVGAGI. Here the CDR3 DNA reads TGTGCCAGCAGTTACAGACGGATCACCGGGGAGCTGTTTTTT. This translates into CASSYRRITGELFF.

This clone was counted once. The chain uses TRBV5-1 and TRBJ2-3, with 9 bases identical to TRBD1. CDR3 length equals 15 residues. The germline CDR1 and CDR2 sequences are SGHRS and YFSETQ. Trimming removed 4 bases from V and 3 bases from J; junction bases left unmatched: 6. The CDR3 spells CASSIQGARTDTQYF. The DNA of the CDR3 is TGCGCCAGCAGCATACAGGGGGCGCGTACAGATACGCAGTATTTT.

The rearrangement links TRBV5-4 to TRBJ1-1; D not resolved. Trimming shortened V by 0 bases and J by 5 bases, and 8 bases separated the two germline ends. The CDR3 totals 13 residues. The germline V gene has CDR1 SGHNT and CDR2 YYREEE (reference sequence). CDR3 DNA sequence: TGTGCCAGCAGCTTGGGGTGGAATACTGAAGCTTTCTTT. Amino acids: CASSLGWNTEAFF. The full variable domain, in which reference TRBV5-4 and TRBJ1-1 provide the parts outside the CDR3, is ETGVTQSPTHLIKTRGQQVTLRCSSQSGHNTVSWYQQALGQGPQFIFQYYREEENGRGNFPPRFSGLQFPNYSSELNVNALELDDSALYLCASSLGWNTEAFFGQGTRLTVV.

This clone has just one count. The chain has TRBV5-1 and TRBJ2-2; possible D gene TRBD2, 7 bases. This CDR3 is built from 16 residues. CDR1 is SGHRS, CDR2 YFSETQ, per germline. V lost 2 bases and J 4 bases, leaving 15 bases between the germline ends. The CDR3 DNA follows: TGCGCCAGCAGCTTAACGGGGGGCCTAAGCACCGGGGAGCTGTTTTTT. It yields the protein CASSLTGGLSTGELFF. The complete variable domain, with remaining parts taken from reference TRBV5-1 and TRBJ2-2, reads KAGVTQTPRYLIKTRGQQVTLSCSPISGHRSVSWYQQTPGQGLQFLFEYFSETQRNKGNFPGRFSGRQFSNSRSEMNVSTLELGDSALYLCASSLTGGLSTGELFFGEGSRLTVL.

CDR3 sequence reads: CATNSGGADTQYF. CDR3 sequence (DNA): TGTGCCACCAATAGCGGTGGGGCAGATACGCAGTATTTT. The chain combines TRBV15 with TRBJ2-3, with D possibly matching TRBD2 (6 bases). Germline CDR1 reads LNHNV; CDR2 reads YYDKDF (reference sequence). CDR3 length: 13 residues. V dropped 7 bases and J dropped 4 bases, with 12 bases sitting between them.

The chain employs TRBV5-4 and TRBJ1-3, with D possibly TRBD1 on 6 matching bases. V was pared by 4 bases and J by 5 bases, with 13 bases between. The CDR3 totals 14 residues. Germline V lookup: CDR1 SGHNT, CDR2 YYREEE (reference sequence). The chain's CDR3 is CASSPDSNRNTIYF. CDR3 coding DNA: TGTGCCAGCAGCCCGGACAGTAATCGAAACACCATATATTTT.

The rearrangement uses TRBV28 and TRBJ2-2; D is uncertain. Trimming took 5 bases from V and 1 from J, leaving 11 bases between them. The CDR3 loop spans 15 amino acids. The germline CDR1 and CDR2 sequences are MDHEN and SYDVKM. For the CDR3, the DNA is TGTGCCAGCAGTAGCCCGGGCCAGAACACCGGGGAGCTGTTTTTT. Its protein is CASSSPGQNTGELFF. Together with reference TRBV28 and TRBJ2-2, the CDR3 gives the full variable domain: DVKVTQSSRYLVKRTGEKVFLECVQDMDHENMFWYRQDPGLGLRLIYFSYDVKMKEKGDIPEGYSVSREKKERFSLILESASTNQTSMYLCASSSPGQNTGELFFGEGSRLTVL.

CDR3 sequence: CASRGTSLGQETQYF. CDR3 nucleotides: TGTGCCAGCAGGGGGACATCCCTGGGCCAAGAGACCCAGTACTTC. The rearrangement uses TRBV6-5 and TRBJ2-5, with TRBD1 as a possible D gene (6 bases). V lost 6 bases and J lost 1, with 15 bases in between. CDR3 length: 15 amino acids. The germline V gene encodes CDR1 MNHEY and CDR2 SVGAGI.